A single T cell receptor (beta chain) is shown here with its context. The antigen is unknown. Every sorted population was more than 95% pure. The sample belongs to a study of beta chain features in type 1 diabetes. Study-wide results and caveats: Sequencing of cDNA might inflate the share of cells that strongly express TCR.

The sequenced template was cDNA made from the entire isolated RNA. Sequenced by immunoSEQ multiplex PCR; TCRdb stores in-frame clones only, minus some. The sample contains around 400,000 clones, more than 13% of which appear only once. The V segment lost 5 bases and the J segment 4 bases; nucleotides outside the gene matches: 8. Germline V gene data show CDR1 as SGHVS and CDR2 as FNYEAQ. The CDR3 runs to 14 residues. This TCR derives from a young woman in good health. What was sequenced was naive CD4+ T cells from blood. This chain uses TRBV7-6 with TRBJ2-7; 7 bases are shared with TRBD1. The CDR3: CASSPRQGRYEQYF. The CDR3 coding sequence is TGTGCCAGCAGCCCGCGACAGGGTCGGTACGAGCAGTACTTC. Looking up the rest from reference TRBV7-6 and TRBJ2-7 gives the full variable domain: GAGVSQSPRYKVTKRGQDVALRCDPISGHVSLYWYRQALGQGPEFLTYFNYEAQQDKSGLPNDRFSAERPEGSISTLTIQRTEQRDSAMYRCASSPRQGRYEQYFGPGTRLTVT.